This TCR beta chain was found in a study of cytomegalovirus exposure and HLA in healthy donors. General study findings and limits: The CMV antigen specificity of a few CMV-associated chains was confirmed through in vitro analysis. There were about 160 TCR beta chains listed as cytomegalovirus-associated. Per a later analysis, HLA-associated TCR beta chains showed more clonal expansion than other, equally common TCR beta chains. Several of the most significant clusters appeared linked to common viral pathogens, based on a later analysis.

The PCR was carried out with 60 Vbeta primers and 13 Jbeta primers. Repertoires were generated with immunoSEQ multiplex PCR, while TCRdb's copy carries only in-frame clones and drops some. This table has 97,000 or so clones, about 81% appearing once. In germline, CDR1 is SGHRS, CDR2 YFSETQ. V was pared by 4 bases and J by 5 bases, with 12 bases of the junction left unmatched. The CDR3 loop spans 15 amino acids. This clone was detected once. As yet, its antigen is unknown. Material: PBMCs. The clonotype comes from a man aged 35-49 years in good health and CMV-seronegative. The rearrangement links TRBV5-1 to TRBJ2-7; 7 nucleotides agree with TRBD2. DNA for the CDR3: TGCGCCAGCAGCCTCTCCGGGGGGAAACCCAACGAGCAGTACTTC. This encodes CASSLSGGKPNEQYF.